These 31 T cell receptor beta chains were all obtained from the same sample, sequenced in a study of Ad26.COV2.S vaccination and SARS-CoV-2 variants. The treatment here: approximately 18 received Ad26.COV2.S at low or high dose, single or two shots; five or six received placebo; per-sample allocation not given. Specimens were obtained on day 63 following the first vaccine or placebo injection. Clones were read by immunoSEQ multiplex PCR, and TCRdb kept only the in-frame ones, dropping some. The sample comprises 350,000 to 500,000 clones, more than 80% of which are singletons, and 10% to 15% rests with the top ten. Sequencing used peripheral blood, obtained in a trial of Ad26.COV2.S vaccine versus placebo. Every receptor here comes from a person between 18 and 65 years old who received the Ad26.COV2.S COVID-19 vaccine or a placebo.

The sample holds one count of this clone. V usage is TRBV5-4 and J usage is TRBJ2-7; TRBD2 matches 13 bases. Germline trimming cut 4 bases from V and 6 bases from J; bases unmatched to any gene: 10. Germline V gene data show CDR1 as SGHNT and CDR2 as YYREEE (reference sequence). The CDR3 is made up of 16 amino acids. CDR3 in amino acids: CASSRELAGGPGEQYF. CDR3 nucleotides: TGTGCCAGCAGCCGTGAACTAGCGGGAGGGCCAGGCGAGCAGTACTTC.

The chain links TRBV29-1 to TRBJ2-6; TRBD1 aligns across 7 bases. V was pared by 5 bases and J by 2 bases, with 3 bases of the junction left unmatched. Germline CDR1 and CDR2: SQVTM and ANQGSEA. CDR3 length equals 14 residues. CDR3 sequence: CSVSTGAGANVLTF. DNA for the CDR3: TGCAGCGTTTCTACAGGGGCTGGGGCCAACGTCCTGACTTTC.

The rearrangement joins TRBV5-4 to TRBJ2-3, with D tentatively TRBD2 (7 bases). The V gene's germline CDR1 is SGHNT and CDR2 YYREEE (reference sequence). V dropped 4 bases and J dropped 5 bases, with 20 bases sitting between them. The CDR3 covers 16 residues. The CDR3 region has the DNA TGTGCCAGCAGCAATCAACCCGGGGGGCGGGTAGATACGCAGTATTTT. It translates to CASSNQPGGRVDTQYF. The variable domain in full, completed from reference TRBV5-4 and TRBJ2-3, reads ETGVTQSPTHLIKTRGQQVTLRCSSQSGHNTVSWYQQALGQGPQFIFQYYREEENGRGNFPPRFSGLQFPNYSSELNVNALELDDSALYLCASSNQPGGRVDTQYFGPGTRLTVL.

A remark on this clone: Its ends do not fully match the called genes, so a read error is possible. The rearrangement links TRBV6-5 to TRBJ2-7; D may be TRBD1 (5 bases). Germline assignment: CDR1 MNHEY and CDR2 SVGAGI. The CDR3 is 13 amino acids. CDR3 in amino acids: CASTYGQGYEQYF. The CDR3 nucleotides read TGTGCCAGCACTTACGGTCAGGGCTACGAGCAGTACTTC.

The V gene is TRBV12-3 or TRBV12-4, the J gene TRBJ2-3, with no clear D. The CDR3 contains 12 residues. V was cut by 6 bases and J by 2 bases, with 6 bases left in between. CDR3 coding DNA: TGTGCCAGCAGCTTCAACACAGATACGCAGTATTTT. Translated: CASSFNTDTQYF.

The chain has TRBV20-1 and TRBJ2-1, with D unresolved. The ends were cut back, 3 bases at V and 0 bases at J, with 9 bases in the middle. This CDR3 spans 14 amino acids. Germline CDR1 and CDR2: DFQATT and SNEGSKA (reference sequence). CDR3 residues: CSASMASSYNEQFF. The CDR3 DNA sequence: TGCAGTGCTAGTATGGCGAGCTCCTACAATGAGCAGTTCTTC.

The genes are TRBV3-1 (or the pseudogene TRBV3-2) and TRBJ2-3; D is unresolved. V was clipped by 1 base and J by 5 bases, with 1 base between them. From germline, CDR1 is LGHDT and CDR2 YNNKEL (reference sequence). The CDR3 extends over 11 amino acids. The CDR3 bases are TGTGCCAGCAGCCAAGGAGATACGCAGTATTTT. It translates to CASSQGDTQYF.

The chain uses TRBV9 and TRBJ1-6; maybe TRBD1 (6 bases). Between the trimmed V and J ends, which lost 1 base and 7 bases, there was a span of 9 bases. CDR3 length: 14 residues. The germline V gene encodes CDR1 SGDLS and CDR2 YYNGEE. CDR3 region: CASSVQGQNSPLHF. CDR3 coding DNA: TGTGCCAGCAGCGTACAGGGGCAGAATTCACCCCTCCACTTT. The full variable domain, its missing parts supplied by reference TRBV9 and TRBJ1-6, is DSGVTQTPKHLITATGQRVTLRCSPRSGDLSVYWYQQSLDQGLQFLIQYYNGEERAKGNILERFSAQQFPDLHSELNLSSLELGDSALYFCASSVQGQNSPLHFGNGTRLTVT.

The rearrangement links TRBV28 to TRBJ2-7; D possibly uses TRBD1 or TRBD2 (6 bases each). CDR3 length equals 15 residues. Germline V gene data show CDR1 as MDHEN and CDR2 as SYDVKM. V was shortened by 6 bases and J by 0 bases, with 15 bases between the two germline ends. CDR3 nucleotide sequence: TGTGCCAGCAGCTTCGACAGGAGGGGCTCCTACGAGCAGTACTTC. This codes for CASSFDRRGSYEQYF. Using reference TRBV28 and TRBJ2-7 for the parts outside the CDR3, the full variable domain is DVKVTQSSRYLVKRTGEKVFLECVQDMDHENMFWYRQDPGLGLRLIYFSYDVKMKEKGDIPEGYSVSREKKERFSLILESASTNQTSMYLCASSFDRRGSYEQYFGPGTRLTVT.

This chain connects TRBV7-9 to TRBJ2-1; 8 nucleotides align to TRBD2. V shed 5 bases, J shed 0 bases, and the junction held 6 bases outside the gene matches. The CDR3 is made up of 16 amino acids. The germline V gene encodes CDR1 SEHNR and CDR2 FQNEAQ (reference sequence). The CDR3 DNA follows: TGTGCCAGCAGCCTTCCGGGACTAGTCTCCTACAATGAGCAGTTCTTC. Its translation: CASSLPGLVSYNEQFF.

The V gene is TRBV9, the J gene TRBJ2-3, with D possibly matching TRBD1 (6 bases). This CDR3 is built from 13 residues. Germline V gene sequence: CDR1 SGDLS, CDR2 YYNGEE. Between the trimmed V and J ends, which lost 4 bases and 3 bases, there was a span of 9 bases. The DNA for the CDR3 is TGTGCCAGCAGCCCCCAGGGGACAGATACGCAGTATTTT. This codes for CASSPQGTDTQYF. Filled out from reference TRBV9 and TRBJ2-3, the complete variable domain reads DSGVTQTPKHLITATGQRVTLRCSPRSGDLSVYWYQQSLDQGLQFLIQYYNGEERAKGNILERFSAQQFPDLHSELNLSSLELGDSALYFCASSPQGTDTQYFGPGTRLTVL.

The J gene is TRBJ2-1, the V gene TRBV3-1 (or the pseudogene TRBV3-2), with 11 bases that match TRBD2. The length of the CDR3 is 16 residues. Losses at the gene ends were 0 bases for V and 7 bases for J; bases not matched to a gene: 5. Germline-derived CDR1 and CDR2 are LGHDT and YNNKEL (reference sequence). CDR3 amino acids: CASSQDGASGRNEQFF. The CDR3 nucleotides read TGTGCCAGCAGCCAAGATGGGGCTAGCGGGAGGAATGAGCAGTTCTTC.

The chain joins TRBV4-1 to TRBJ1-6; D may be TRBD1 (6 bases). CDR3 length: 16 amino acids. The V and J ends lost 0 bases and 6 bases respectively, with 12 bases between them. Per germline, CDR1 MGHRA and CDR2 YSYEKL. As DNA, the CDR3 is TGCGCCAGCAGCCAAGACGGGGGGGCAGGTAATTCACCCCTCCACTTT. Translating it yields CASSQDGGAGNSPLHF.

The V and J genes are TRBV29-1 and TRBJ2-1; a weak D match, TRBD2 (5 bases). The CDR3 consists of 15 residues. V lost 1 base and J lost 8, with 18 bases in between. Germline V lookup: CDR1 SQVTM, CDR2 ANQGSEA. CDR3 residues: CSVEGISGLRHEQFF. The CDR3 nucleotides read TGCAGCGTTGAAGGGATTTCCGGACTGCGGCATGAGCAGTTCTTC.

The V call is TRBV30, the J call TRBJ2-3; the match to TRBD2 covers 11 bases. The CDR3 runs to 15 residues. J was trimmed by 2 bases and V by 5 bases; bases with no gene match: 6. CDR1 is GTSNPN and CDR2 is SVGIG in the germline V gene (reference sequence). CDR3: CAWSKTSGITDTQYF. Written as DNA, the CDR3 is TGTGCCTGGTCCAAGACTAGCGGGATCACAGATACGCAGTATTTT.

The CDR3 spells CASSISSFETQYF. The CDR3 DNA reads TGTGCCAGTAGTATCTCTAGTTTTGAGACCCAGTACTTC. V is TRBV19 and J is TRBJ2-5; D gene uncertain. This CDR3 spans 13 amino acids. Trimming stripped 3 bases from V and 5 bases from J, with 10 bases between. Germline V lookup: CDR1 LNHDA, CDR2 SQIVND (reference sequence).

This sequence joins TRBV5-4 and TRBJ2-1; TRBD2 matches at 11 bases. The CDR3 runs 15 residues. Losses at the gene ends were 0 bases for V and 11 bases for J; bases not matched to a gene: 7. Germline CDR1 reads SGHNT; CDR2 reads YYREEE (reference sequence). In DNA form, the CDR3 reads TGTGCCAGCAGCTTGGCCGGTCTAGCGGGAGGCCAGCAGTTCTTC. It encodes CASSLAGLAGGQQFF.

The rearrangement links TRBV5-6 to TRBJ1-2; TRBD1 aligns across 11 bases. Germline V gene data show CDR1 as SGHDT and CDR2 as YYEEEE. The CDR3 consists of 14 residues. V shed 4 bases and J 4 bases; nucleotides not matched to a gene: 3. The CDR3 DNA reads as TGTGCCAGCAGCAGGACAGGGGGCAGCTATGGCTACACCTTC. The encoded protein is CASSRTGGSYGYTF.

The chain carries TRBV27 and TRBJ2-5; TRBD2 is a possible D gene (6 bases). Germline CDR1 is MNHEY and CDR2 is SMNVEV (reference sequence). Trimming left V 2 bases short and J 5 bases short, with 39 bases between. The CDR3 sequence is 23 residues long. CDR3 DNA: TGTGCCAGCAGTTTAGCATATTTTTTTGCGAGGTCTGGGCGGGGACCAACGAGTGAGACCCAGTACTTC. Protein: CASSLAYFFARSGRGPTSETQYF.

This clone was recorded only once. This rearrangement joins TRBV7-5 to TRBJ2-6. TRBV7-5 has pseudogene status. The CDR3 totals 19 residues. The CDR3 region is CVRSSPRTENPSGANVLTF. The CDR3 DNA is TGTGTCAGAAGCTCCCCCCGGACGGAAAACCCCTCTGGGGCCAACGTCCTGACTTTC.

This chain links TRBV15 with TRBJ2-1; tentative D call: TRBD2 (5 bases). The CDR3 loop spans 16 amino acids. With 4 bases removed from V and 1 base from J, the gap between germline ends came to 14 bases. Germline lookup yields CDR1 LNHNV and CDR2 YYDKDF (reference sequence). The CDR3 bases are TGTGCCACCAGCATTAAGAGGACGGGATCCTACAATGAGCAGTTCTTC. Its protein is CATSIKRTGSYNEQFF.

The chain carries TRBV19 and TRBJ2-7, with D possibly being TRBD1 (5 bases). The CDR3 totals 12 residues. Trimming stripped 9 bases from V and 2 bases from J, with 11 bases between. From germline, CDR1 is LNHDA and CDR2 SQIVND (reference sequence). DNA for the CDR3: TGTGCCAGCCAGGACAAGACCTACGAGCAGTACTTC. The encoded protein is CASQDKTYEQYF.

CDR3 residues: CASSEVATGELFF. The CDR3 coding sequence is TGTGCCAGCAGTGAAGTAGCCACCGGGGAGCTGTTTTTT. The rearrangement uses TRBV2 and TRBJ2-2, with D uncertain. The V end was cut by 1 base, the J end by 4 bases, with 4 bases between. CDR1 is SNHLY and CDR2 is FYNNEI in the germline V gene. The CDR3 loop spans 13 amino acids.

The CDR3, as DNA: TGTGCCAGCAATCGATTACAGGGGGGTAGAGCTTTCTTT. This encodes CASNRLQGGRAFF. The genes are TRBV2 and TRBJ1-1; 8 bases are shared with TRBD1. The CDR3 consists of 13 residues. CDR1 and CDR2 (germline): SNHLY, FYNNEI. J was trimmed by 10 bases and V by 7 bases; bases with no gene match: 11.

CDR3 DNA: TGTGCCAGCAGCCCCGATATCTACGAGCAGTACTTC. This translates into CASSPDIYEQYF. The chain employs TRBV3-1 (or the pseudogene TRBV3-2) and TRBJ2-7; no reliable D call. Germline V gene sequence: CDR1 LGHDT, CDR2 YNNKEL (reference sequence). The CDR3 spans 12 residues. Trimming cost V 4 bases and J 3 bases, with 7 bases left between them.

The chain has TRBV29-1 and TRBJ2-7; D possibly corresponds to TRBD2 (6 bases). CDR3 length equals 13 residues. The V and J ends lost 6 bases and 0 bases respectively, with 12 bases between them. Germline CDR1 and CDR2: SQVTM and ANQGSEA. In DNA, the CDR3 is TGCAGCGTGGGACTGCCGAGCTCCTACGAGCAGTACTTC. As protein: CSVGLPSSYEQYF.

This chain joins TRBV7-8 and TRBJ2-4, with 7 bases fitting TRBD2. CDR3 size: 11 residues. Looked up from germline, CDR1 is SGHVS and CDR2 is FQNEAQ. V dropped 11 bases and J dropped 7; count of bases not matched to a gene: 5. CDR3: CAVGEGNIQYF. In DNA form, the CDR3 reads TGTGCCGTGGGGGAGGGCAACATTCAGTACTTC.

V is TRBV24-1 and J is TRBJ1-2; unclear D gene. The CDR3 is 13 amino acids. Trimming cost V 8 bases and J 2 bases, with 11 bases left between them. From germline, CDR1 is KGHDR and CDR2 SFDVKD. The CDR3 sequence is CATKDGDNYGYTF. DNA of the CDR3: TGTGCCACCAAGGACGGAGACAACTATGGCTACACCTTC.

The gene calls are TRBV10-1 and TRBJ2-5, with D maybe TRBD2 (6 bases). Looked up from germline, CDR1 is WNHNN and CDR2 is SYGVQD (reference sequence). The CDR3 spans 14 residues. The V end was cut by 2 bases, the J end by 5 bases, with 12 bases between. In DNA, the CDR3 is TGCGCCAGCAGTGAGAAGGGACTGGGGGAGACCCAGTACTTC. It translates to CASSEKGLGETQYF.

This clone showed up just a few times. V gene TRBV28 combines with J gene TRBJ1-5; D gene uncertain. Per the germline V gene, CDR1 is MDHEN and CDR2 is SYDVKM. The CDR3 has 12 amino acids. The V gene lost 7 bases and the J gene lost 4 bases, with 8 bases spanning the gap. In DNA form, the CDR3 reads TGTGCCAGCACCACGGGAAATCAGCCCCAGCATTTT. This sequence encodes CASTTGNQPQHF.

The chain combines TRBV7-6 with TRBJ2-7, with D tentatively TRBD1 (5 bases). The better agreement between TRBJ2-5 and the DNA end casts doubt on the J call. The CDR3 contains 13 residues. CDR1 and CDR2 (germline): SGHVS, FNYEAQ. CDR3 sequence: CASSWTNQETQYF. The CDR3 DNA follows: TGTGCCAGCAGCTGGACAAATCAAGAGACCCAGTACTTC.